These T cell receptor beta chains were read from a single sample in a study of immune cell composition in non-small cell lung cancer. Sequenced by immunoSEQ multiplex PCR; TCRdb stores in-frame clones only, minus some. The sample consists of 13,000 to 15,000 clones, roughly 68% of them appearing once. Material: lung tumor tissue. Source of these receptors: a human donor with non-small cell lung cancer. Each CDR3 is given with its conserved first and last residue. A D gene is named only where the DNA matches it firmly. Only part of the rows carry a size: once, few, many, or a class if the clone is expanded.

size,D,V,J,DNA,CDR3
NA,NA,TRBV7-2,TRBJ1-1,TGTGCCAGCAGATTAGGAAGAGCCGAAGCTTTCTTT,CASRLGRAEAFF
NA,NA,TRBV27,TRBJ1-3,TGTGCCAGCAGTTTAAAGGGAGTTTCTGGAAACACCATATATTTT,CASSLKGVSGNTIYF
medium-sized,TRBD2,TRBV7-8,TRBJ2-7,TGTGCCAGCAGCTGGGGGCTAGCGGGAGTAGCCTACGAGCAGTACTTC,CASSWGLAGVAYEQYF
NA,NA,TRBV9,TRBJ2-2,TGTGCCAGCAGCGTAGTAGGGGATGACACCGGGGAGCTGTTTTTT,CASSVVGDDTGELFF
NA,NA,TRBV11-1,TRBJ2-7,TGTGCCAGCAGCCCCTTGGACTCAACTAAAGCCTACGAGCAGTACTTC,CASSPLDSTKAYEQYF
few,NA,TRBV29-1,TRBJ1-4,TGCAGCGTAACAGGTACTTCGAATGAAAAACTGTTTTTT,CSVTGTSNEKLFF
NA,TRBD1,TRBV4-1,TRBJ2-1,TGCGCCAGCAGCCAAGAGGCCGGGACAGGGGGCTTTTACAATGAGCAGTTCTTC,CASSQEAGTGGFYNEQFF
NA,NA,TRBV5-8,TRBJ1-2,TGTGCCAGCAGCTTGGAACTTTTGGGCTCCTACACCTTC,CASSLELLGSYTF
NA,TRBD2,TRBV18,TRBJ2-3,TGTGCCAGCTCACCTCTTCGGGGACTAGCGGGCACAGATACGCAGTATTTT,CASSPLRGLAGTDTQYF
NA,NA,TRBV11-1,TRBJ1-5,TGTGCCAGCAGCTTCGGGACTATCGATCAGCCCCAGCATTTT,CASSFGTIDQPQHF
NA,NA,TRBV5-5,TRBJ2-3,TGTGCCAGCAAACTACCCAGCACAGATACGCAGTATTTT,CASKLPSTDTQYF